The 31 T cell receptor beta chains below were found in one sample sequenced in a study of early T cells in non-severe SARS-CoV-2 infection. TCRdb processed the 5' RACE reads anew with MiXCR; each CDR3 protein has one entry. Here the sample spans about 130,000 distinct CDR3 sequences, just under 15% being singletons. The specimen was whole blood. The receptor set was obtained from an adult who was a healthcare worker with PCR-confirmed SARS-CoV-2 infection or an uninfected control (not recorded which).

This clonotype was recorded once. A much larger clone lies one base from this, so it may be a read error. The V call is TRBV5-5, the J call TRBJ1-5; 7 bases are shared with TRBD1. This CDR3 contains 15 residues. Germline values: CDR1 SGHKS, CDR2 YYEKEE (reference sequence). The junction had 7 bases not matched to a gene; V was cut back by 0 bases and J by 7 bases. This chain's CDR3 is CASSLDGTAGQPQHF. The CDR3 DNA is TGTGCCAGCAGCTTGGACGGGACAGCAGGCCAGCCCCAGCATTTT.

This clonotype was seen only a few times. This chain joins TRBV5-1 and TRBJ1-2; D may be TRBD1 (6 bases). Germline CDR1 is SGHRS and CDR2 is YFSETQ. The CDR3 sequence is 12 residues long. V was trimmed by 4 bases and J by 6 bases, leaving 10 bases between them. The CDR3 nucleotides are TGCGCCAGCAGCCGGACAGACGATGGCTACACCTTC. Its protein product is CASSRTDDGYTF. Based on the CDR3 plus reference TRBV5-1 and TRBJ1-2, the full variable domain is KAGVTQTPRYLIKTRGQQVTLSCSPISGHRSVSWYQQTPGQGLQFLFEYFSETQRNKGNFPGRFSGRQFSNSRSEMNVSTLELGDSALYLCASSRTDDGYTFGSGTRLTVV.

This clonotype came up a few times. V and J are TRBV6-6 and TRBJ1-4; the D is unclear. Trimming took off 4 bases at V and 8 bases at J, with 14 bases between the two ends. This CDR3 contains 14 residues. CDR1 and CDR2 from the germline V gene are MNHNY and SVGAGI (reference sequence). CDR3 sequence: CASSWVSGKEKLFF. In DNA, the CDR3 is TGTGCCAGCAGTTGGGTCTCGGGGAAAGAAAAACTGTTTTTT.

This clonotype was seen only a few times. The chain carries TRBV18 and TRBJ1-1; D is uncertain. This CDR3 spans 14 amino acids. V was shortened by 6 bases and J by 1 base, with 12 bases between the two germline ends. Germline-derived CDR1 and CDR2 are KGHSH and LQKENI. CDR3 nucleotide sequence: TGTGCCAGCTCCAACGAGATGGGGAACACTGAAGCTTTCTTT. Its translation is CASSNEMGNTEAFF.

This clonotype has just a few counts. The chain links TRBV10-3 to TRBJ2-3, with 11 nucleotides matching TRBD2. CDR3 length: 13 residues. After removal of 10 bases from V and 4 bases from J, the junction contained 4 bases not matched to a gene. Germline CDR1 reads ENHRY; CDR2 reads SYGVKD. The CDR3 DNA sequence: TGTGCCACCGGGACTAGCGGCTCAGATACGCAGTATTTT. This encodes CATGTSGSDTQYF.

The V and J genes are TRBV29-1 and TRBJ2-7, with a possible D match to TRBD2 (6 bases). Germline-derived CDR1 and CDR2 are SQVTM and ANQGSEA. CDR3 size: 14 residues. The V end was cut by 6 bases, the J end by 2 bases, with 17 bases between. CDR3 in DNA: TGCAGCGTACCCGCCATGGAGGGGCCCTACGAGCAGTACTTC. The encoded protein is CSVPAMEGPYEQYF.

The chain employs TRBV28 and TRBJ2-6; D call uncertain. There are 14 residues in the CDR3. V shed 6 bases and J shed 1 base, with 7 bases lying between them. The germline V gene has CDR1 MDHEN and CDR2 SYDVKM. The CDR3 bases are TGTGCCAGCAGGAGGCTGTCTGGGGCCAACGTCCTGACTTTC. Translation: CASRRLSGANVLTF. The variable domain in full, with the rest retrieved from reference TRBV28 and TRBJ2-6, is DVKVTQSSRYLVKRTGEKVFLECVQDMDHENMFWYRQDPGLGLRLIYFSYDVKMKEKGDIPEGYSVSREKKERFSLILESASTNQTSMYLCASRRLSGANVLTFGAGSRLTVL.

This clonotype was observed a handful of times. The genes are TRBV2 and TRBJ1-5, with D uncertain. Per the germline V gene, CDR1 is SNHLY and CDR2 is FYNNEI. The CDR3 length is 14 residues. Trimming cost V 2 bases and J 0 bases, with 5 bases left between them. The DNA of the CDR3 is TGTGCCAGCAGTGAACTGGTTAGCAATCAGCCCCAGCATTTT. Protein: CASSELVSNQPQHF.

The chain couples TRBV7-3 to TRBJ2-2; 9 positions agree with TRBD1. The V segment lost 5 bases and the J segment 7 bases; nucleotides outside the gene matches: 8. Germline V gene data show CDR1 as SGHTA and CDR2 as FQGTGA. The CDR3 loop spans 15 amino acids. The CDR3 sequence is CASSRQGVASGELFF. The CDR3 DNA is TGTGCCAGCAGCAGACAGGGGGTCGCTAGCGGGGAGCTGTTTTTT.

The chain links TRBV3-1 to TRBJ1-1; D gene unclear. This CDR3 has 13 amino acids. The V and J ends lost 3 bases and 1 base respectively, with 6 bases between them. Germline V gene lookup returns CDR1 LGHDT and CDR2 YNNKEL (reference sequence). CDR3: CASSHLENTEAFF. The CDR3 DNA reads TGTGCCAGCAGCCATCTCGAGAACACTGAAGCTTTCTTT.

The table lists this clonotype with a few counts. J is TRBJ2-2 and V is TRBV20-1; D is unclear. Between the trimmed V and J ends, which lost 7 bases and 3 bases, there was a span of 15 bases. Germline CDR1 DFQATT, CDR2 SNEGSKA (reference sequence). CDR3 length: 14 residues. The CDR3 protein is CSVRGPLDTGELFF. As DNA, the CDR3 is TGCAGTGTCAGAGGTCCTCTGGACACCGGGGAGCTGTTTTTT.

This clonotype was detected only a few times. The rearrangement links TRBV6-1 to TRBJ1-1, with 9 bases fitting TRBD1. Germline V gives CDR1 MNHNS, CDR2 SASEGT. This CDR3 spans 15 amino acids. J was trimmed by 5 bases and V by 8 bases; bases with no gene match: 12. The CDR3 DNA follows: TGTGCCAGCTTCCGGACAGGGGAGGGGAAGACTGAAGCTTTCTTT. It codes for CASFRTGEGKTEAFF.

The chain joins TRBV29-1 to TRBJ1-1; unclear D gene. The V end lost 2 bases, the J end lost 4 bases, and 5 bases lay between the germline ends. Germline V lookup: CDR1 SQVTM, CDR2 ANQGSEA. The CDR3 is 11 amino acids. CDR3 bases: TGCAGCGTTGAAAGGATCACTGAAGCTTTCTTT. Amino acid sequence: CSVERITEAFF.

This rearrangement joins TRBV4-1 to TRBJ2-1, with unresolved D. The V and J ends lost 0 bases and 4 bases respectively, with 10 bases between them. The CDR3 has 15 residues. Germline CDR1 and CDR2: MGHRA and YSYEKL. The DNA of the CDR3 is TGCGCCAGCAGCCAAGATCCGGGCCCTTACAATGAGCAGTTCTTC. It encodes CASSQDPGPYNEQFF.

The gene calls are TRBV20-1 and TRBJ1-2; D is ambiguous. Germline CDR1 DFQATT, CDR2 SNEGSKA (reference sequence). The CDR3 is 11 residues long. Trimming shortened V by 1 base and J by 2 bases, and 2 bases separated the two germline ends. CDR3 in DNA: TGCAGTGCTAGAGTCAACTATGGCTACACCTTC. Translation gives CSARVNYGYTF.

This clonotype was counted a few times. V usage is TRBV2 and J usage is TRBJ2-3; D not certain. The V end lost 7 bases, the J end lost 12 bases, and 14 bases lay between the germline ends. The CDR3 has 11 residues. CDR1 and CDR2 from the germline V gene are SNHLY and FYNNEI. CDR3 bases: TGTGCCAGCATGTTGAATTTTCATCAGTATTTT. Protein sequence: CASMLNFHQYF.

The chain has TRBV27 and TRBJ2-5, with D unresolved. Germline V lookup: CDR1 MNHEY, CDR2 SMNVEV (reference sequence). V was clipped by 8 bases and J by 5 bases, with 12 bases between them. The CDR3 is made up of 12 amino acids. The DNA of the CDR3 is TGTGCCAGCGGTAGATCCTGGGAGACCCAGTACTTC. This encodes CASGRSWETQYF.

The genes are TRBV12-3 or TRBV12-4 and TRBJ2-7; no clear D. This CDR3 has 12 amino acids. Trimming stripped 5 bases from V and 3 bases from J, with 8 bases between. The CDR3 nucleotides read TGTGCCAGCAGTCTGGGCCACTACGAGCAGTACTTC. The encoded protein is CASSLGHYEQYF.

The J gene is TRBJ1-4, the V gene TRBV2, with TRBD1 as a possible D gene (6 bases). Trimming left V 11 bases short and J 5 bases short, with 15 bases between. CDR1 and CDR2 (germline): SNHLY, FYNNEI. The CDR3 covers 13 residues. The CDR3 DNA reads TGTGCCGCGCGAGGACAGCTAAATGAAAAACTGTTTTTT. Its protein is CAARGQLNEKLFF.

This clonotype was seen only a few times. V is TRBV18 and J is TRBJ2-4; D remains ambiguous. There are 14 residues in the CDR3. Germline loops: CDR1 KGHSH, CDR2 LQKENI. Trimming cost V 5 bases and J 0 bases, with 8 bases left between them. The CDR3 DNA reads as TGTGCCAGCTCATCCGAACTAGCCAAAAACATTCAGTACTTC. Translation: CASSSELAKNIQYF.

There are a few counts of this clonotype. V is TRBV6-1 and J is TRBJ2-3, with D possibly called TRBD1 or TRBD2 (5 bases each). This CDR3 contains 14 residues. V was trimmed by 6 bases and J by 5 bases, leaving 15 bases between them. Germline V gives CDR1 MNHNS, CDR2 SASEGT. In nucleotides, the CDR3 is TGTGCCAGCAGGGGGGACGCCATAAGAGATACGCAGTATTTT. This gives the protein CASRGDAIRDTQYF.

J is TRBJ2-1 and V is TRBV2; tentatively, D is TRBD1 or TRBD2 (5 bases each). Germline CDR1 SNHLY, CDR2 FYNNEI. V lost 0 bases and J lost 0, with 12 bases in between. There are 17 residues in the CDR3. The CDR3 bases are TGTGCCAGCAGTGAAGCGCTGTCAGGGACCTCCTACAATGAGCAGTTCTTC. This codes for CASSEALSGTSYNEQFF. Full variable domain (outside the CDR3, taken from reference TRBV2 and TRBJ2-1): EPEVTQTPSHQVTQMGQEVILRCVPISNHLYFYWYRQILGQKVEFLVSFYNNEISEKSEIFDDQFSVERPDGSNFTLKIRSTKLEDSAMYFCASSEALSGTSYNEQFFGPGTRLTVL.

This clonotype was detected only a few times. This chain connects TRBV7-9 to TRBJ2-7, with TRBD2 matching 7 bases. The ends lost 4 bases at V and 5 bases at J; junction bases unmatched: 2. Per the germline V gene, CDR1 is SEHNR and CDR2 is FQNEAQ (reference sequence). The CDR3 extends over 12 amino acids. The CDR3 coding sequence is TGTGCCAGCAGCTCCAGCGGGAACGAGCAGTACTTC. Translation: CASSSSGNEQYF.

This clonotype was seen a handful of times. The chain uses TRBV19 and TRBJ1-5; 9 nucleotides agree with TRBD1. In germline, CDR1 is LNHDA, CDR2 SQIVND (reference sequence). After removal of 5 bases from V and 7 bases from J, the junction contained 6 bases not matched to a gene. This CDR3 comprises 14 residues. CDR3 in amino acids: CASSPKTGGQPQHF. CDR3 nucleotide sequence: TGTGCCAGTAGTCCGAAGACAGGGGGACAGCCCCAGCATTTT.

This clonotype came up many times. V is TRBV18 and J is TRBJ2-7, with D perhaps TRBD1 (5 bases). The CDR3 spans 16 residues. V shed 3 bases and J shed 4 bases, with 19 bases lying between them. Germline values: CDR1 KGHSH, CDR2 LQKENI. The CDR3 DNA is TGTGCCAGCTCACCTTCCGACAGCCAATTTGCGTACGAGCAGTACTTC. It is translated as CASSPSDSQFAYEQYF.

J is TRBJ2-3 and V is TRBV5-5; no clear D. The CDR3 loop spans 16 amino acids. V was trimmed by 4 bases and J by 0 bases, leaving 15 bases between them. CDR1 and CDR2 from the germline V gene are SGHKS and YYEKEE (reference sequence). CDR3 protein: CASSLRPSGSTDTQYF. DNA for the CDR3: TGTGCCAGCAGCCTGCGACCCTCAGGAAGCACAGATACGCAGTATTTT.

This clonotype was found a few times. The V call is TRBV20-1, the J call TRBJ2-1, with TRBD1 matching over 8 bases. Germline loops: CDR1 DFQATT, CDR2 SNEGSKA (reference sequence). The CDR3 loop spans 16 amino acids. The ends lost 1 base at V and 6 bases at J; junction bases unmatched: 11. CDR3 bases: TGCAGTGCTAGAGGGGTGGAGGACAGGGTCCGCAATGAGCAGTTCTTC. Protein product: CSARGVEDRVRNEQFF.

The genes are TRBV30 and TRBJ2-2; D is perhaps TRBD2 (5 bases). Trimming took off 2 bases at V and 7 bases at J, with 17 bases between the two ends. The germline CDR1 and CDR2 sequences are GTSNPN and SVGIG (reference sequence). This CDR3 contains 15 residues. The CDR3 is CAWSPLGEYGGELFF. As DNA, the CDR3 is TGTGCCTGGAGTCCCCTCGGGGAGTATGGCGGGGAGCTGTTTTTT.

This clonotype has ten or more counts. This rearrangement joins TRBV7-2 to TRBJ2-1; 9 nucleotides align to TRBD2. V lost 5 bases to trimming and J lost 3 bases; unmatched junction nucleotides: 5. The germline V gene encodes CDR1 SGHTA and CDR2 FQGNSA. The CDR3 length is 15 residues. The CDR3 sequence: CASSPQRGVYNEQFF. CDR3 coding DNA: TGTGCCAGCAGCCCCCAGCGGGGGGTCTACAATGAGCAGTTCTTC.

This clonotype was counted only a few times. V usage is TRBV12-3 or TRBV12-4 and J usage is TRBJ2-7; D may correspond to TRBD1 or TRBD2 (5 bases each). The CDR3 extends over 15 amino acids. Trimming pared 6 bases from V and 5 bases from J, leaving 20 bases between. For the CDR3, the DNA is TGTGCCAGCAGCCCCGGTTTGGCAGGGACCCACGAGCAGTACTTC. As protein: CASSPGLAGTHEQYF.

This clonotype has just a few counts. The chain employs TRBV27 and TRBJ1-6, with D unclear. The V gene lost 3 bases and the J gene lost 10 bases, with 10 bases spanning the gap. CDR3 length: 13 residues. The V gene's germline CDR1 is MNHEY and CDR2 SMNVEV (reference sequence). The CDR3 region is CASSFGLWSPLHF. The CDR3, as DNA: TGTGCCAGCAGTTTTGGCCTATGGTCACCCCTCCACTTT.